This T cell receptor (beta chain) was obtained from a study of radiotherapy plus CTLA-4 blockade in lung cancer (dated by TCRdb to between 2018 and 2020). Regarding the study in general: Objective responses occurred in about 19% of enrolled patients, and 30% to 40% achieved disease control.

General conclusions and limits of the study: Early dynamic changes in blood T cell clones, together with increased serum interferon-beta after radiation, were reported as the strongest predictors of response. After treatment with radiotherapy and ipilimumab, TCR clones that originated in tumors expanded in peripheral blood.

The study tested focal radiation therapy combined with CTLA-4 blockade (ipilimumab) in patients with chemo-refractory metastatic non-small-cell lung cancer. The method was the immunoSEQ multiplex PCR assay. The clones in this table, taken by TCRdb from immuneACCESS, are in-frame only. Not every clone is retained; where verified, under half of the shortfall comes from an unresolved V gene, and the cause of the rest is unknown. For this sample there are 50,000 or so clones; approximately 90% appear just once. The ten largest clones represent around 7.6% of the sample. As concerns this clone: It has no known antigen specificity. The sample holds no much larger clone one base away, and base qualities are not on file.

Taken from the germline V gene, the CDR1 and CDR2 loops are SGHDT and YYEEEE. Trimming at the junction amounts to 1 base on V and 3 bases on J, and the germline ends lie 7 bases apart. The CDR3, cysteine through phenylalanine, is 13 amino acids long. Only CDR3 DNA remains: 39 bases, in frame from the first base. This receptor chain uses TRBV5-6 and TRBJ1-2; the D gene cannot be named for sure. The receptor comes from a human donor with non-small cell lung cancer whose response to radiotherapy plus ipilimumab could not be evaluated. The sample was peripheral blood, taken from a patient treated with radiotherapy plus ipilimumab. The CDR3 is CASSLNRDYGYTF. The DNA is as follows: TGTGCCAGCAGCTTGAACCGGGACTATGGCTACACCTTC.